These 21 T cell receptor beta chains share one sample of origin, sequenced in a study. TCRdb ran MiXCR on the 5' RACE reads and lists one entry per CDR3 protein. Of about 40,000 distinct CDR3 sequences in the sample, 15% to 20% were seen once. Material for sequencing was naive CD4+ T cells sorted from a lymph node. The subset: naive CD4+ T cells, CD4+CD45RA+CD25-. The receptor source for this set is a female donor with breast cancer.

This clonotype showed up just a few times. This CDR3 fails to terminate in the conserved phenylalanine or tryptophan, so it likely reflects a read error. The gene calls are TRBV20-1 and TRBJ2-3; D gene ambiguous. Trimming removed 3 bases at V and 1 base at J, with 2 bases between. The CDR3 spans 11 residues. The germline CDR1 and CDR2 sequences are DFQATT and SNEGSKA (reference sequence). The CDR3 protein is CSARGTDTQYL. The CDR3 DNA follows: TGCAGTGCTAGGGGCACAGATACGCAGTATCTA.

This clonotype was detected a few times. The CDR3 end shows no conserved phenylalanine or tryptophan, and so a read error is likely. The chain carries TRBV20-1 and TRBJ1-1; TRBD1 might be the D (5 bases). The V gene lost 4 bases and the J gene lost 4 bases, with 13 bases spanning the gap. Germline CDR1 reads DFQATT; CDR2 reads SNEGSKA (reference sequence). CDR3 length: 13 residues. The CDR3 nucleotides read TGCAGTGCTACCCCCGAGGGGCGCACTGAAGCTTTCATT. It specifies CSATPEGRTEAFI.

This clonotype was seen a handful of times. The chain employs TRBV20-1 and TRBJ1-5; D is uncertain. The CDR3 totals 12 residues. Trimming cost V 3 bases and J 4 bases, with 7 bases left between them. Germline V gene lookup returns CDR1 DFQATT and CDR2 SNEGSKA (reference sequence). The CDR3 is CSARGGNQPQHF. The CDR3 region has the DNA TGCAGTGCTAGGGGAGGGAATCAGCCCCAGCATTTT.

This clonotype was counted at least ten times. The chain carries TRBV6-1 and TRBJ1-2; 8 nucleotides line up with TRBD1. Germline V CDR1 and CDR2: MNHNS, SASEGT. The CDR3 is 15 amino acids. The V and J ends lost 4 bases and 8 bases, in that order; junction bases with no gene match: 12. The CDR3 DNA reads as TGTGCCAGCAGTGCCGTCGACAGGGGAGGAGGAGGCTACACCTTC. Translating it yields CASSAVDRGGGGYTF.

The chain uses TRBV15 and TRBJ2-1; D remains unclear. Germline-derived CDR1 and CDR2 are LNHNV and YYDKDF (reference sequence). V lost 2 bases, J lost 0 bases, and 8 bases lay in between. CDR3 length: 15 residues. The CDR3 bases are TGTGCCACCAGCAGATCTGGGGACTCCTACAATGAGCAGTTCTTC. This sequence encodes CATSRSGDSYNEQFF.

The gene calls are TRBV29-1 and TRBJ2-3; 9 positions agree with TRBD1. The CDR3 totals 15 residues. V was pared by 7 bases and J by 6 bases, with 14 bases of the junction left unmatched. Germline V lookup: CDR1 SQVTM, CDR2 ANQGSEA. The CDR3 here is CSAALGQGSGDTQYF. CDR3 bases: TGCAGCGCCGCCTTAGGACAGGGGAGCGGGGATACGCAGTATTTT.

About this clonotype: The germline gene is not matched at one end of the junction; a read error may be the cause. V is TRBV7-7 and J is TRBJ2-2; TRBD1 matches at 9 bases. CDR3 length equals 15 residues. Looked up from germline, CDR1 is SSHAT and CDR2 is FNYEAQ (reference sequence). CDR3 sequence (DNA): TGTGCTAGCAGCCCCGCCCTGGTACAGGGGGCTGAGCTGTTTTTT. It encodes CASSPALVQGAELFF.

The chain joins TRBV12-3 or TRBV12-4 to TRBJ1-2, with unresolved D. The germline V and J ends were trimmed by 6 bases and 2 bases, with 7 bases remaining between them. The CDR3 consists of 12 residues. In DNA, the CDR3 is TGTGCCAGCAGGTTGGGGAACTATGGCTACACCTTC. It codes for CASRLGNYGYTF.

This clonotype was recorded a few times. The chain joins TRBV24-1 to TRBJ2-1; 8 bases are a match to TRBD2. The germline CDR1 and CDR2 sequences are KGHDR and SFDVKD. V was clipped by 1 base and J by 7 bases; unmatched bases: 5. The CDR3 extends over 15 amino acids. CDR3 amino acids: CATSDFGTRENEQFF. CDR3 sequence (DNA): TGTGCCACCAGTGATTTTGGGACTAGAGAGAATGAGCAGTTCTTC.

This clonotype was detected only a few times. The V gene is TRBV20-1, the J gene TRBJ2-3, with 11 bases lining up with TRBD2. Germline-derived CDR1 and CDR2 are DFQATT and SNEGSKA (reference sequence). The CDR3 consists of 15 residues. J lost 2 bases, V lost 5 bases, and 6 bases had no gene match. CDR3 nucleotides: TGCAGTGCTTCGACTAGCGGGACATACACAGATACGCAGTATTTT. Protein sequence: CSASTSGTYTDTQYF.

The CDR3 reads CASCTWDGYGYTF. The CDR3 region has the DNA TGTGCCAGCTGTACTTGGGACGGCTATGGCTACACCTTC. V is TRBV6-1 and J is TRBJ1-2, with a weak D call TRBD1 (5 bases). The CDR3 extends over 13 amino acids. CDR1 MNHNS and CDR2 SASEGT come from the germline V gene. V lost 8 bases and J 4 bases, leaving 14 bases between the germline ends.

The CDR3 reads CASSYSQKGNTIYF. The CDR3 DNA reads TGTGCCAGCAGTTACTCCCAGAAAGGGAACACCATATATTTT. The V gene is TRBV6-5, the J gene TRBJ1-3, with unresolved D. The CDR3 consists of 14 residues. Trimming removed 0 bases at V and 7 bases at J, with 10 bases between. CDR1 MNHEY and CDR2 SVGAGI come from the germline V gene.

The chain employs TRBV19 and TRBJ1-1, with TRBD1 as a possible D gene (5 bases). V was cut by 7 bases and J by 5 bases, with 17 bases left in between. Germline loops: CDR1 LNHDA, CDR2 SQIVND (reference sequence). The CDR3 totals 14 residues. CDR3 in DNA: TGTGCCAGTACCTGGGGGGAGATGAGGACTGAAGCTTTCTTT. It encodes CASTWGEMRTEAFF.

The chain carries TRBV10-3 and TRBJ2-3; 8 nucleotides agree with TRBD2. CDR3 length: 16 residues. CDR1 and CDR2 from the germline V gene are ENHRY and SYGVKD. Trimming took 6 bases from V and 2 from J; bases not matched to a gene: 10. The CDR3 is CAIRFSELADTDTQYF. CDR3 bases: TGTGCCATCAGGTTTTCGGAACTAGCGGACACAGATACGCAGTATTTT.

This chain connects TRBV11-3 to TRBJ1-1, with D tentatively TRBD1 (5 bases). The CDR3 consists of 14 residues. Trimming pared 1 base from V and 5 bases from J, leaving 11 bases between. CDR1 is SGHNT and CDR2 is YENEEA in the germline V gene. CDR3 region: CASSLGGAGTEAFF. DNA for the CDR3: TGTGCCAGCAGCTTAGGAGGAGCAGGGACTGAAGCTTTCTTT.

This clonotype has a handful of counts. The chain recombines TRBV7-9 with TRBJ2-5; D is uncertain. V lost 2 bases and J 5 bases, leaving 12 bases between the germline ends. Germline CDR1 and CDR2: SEHNR and FQNEAQ (reference sequence). The CDR3 is 14 residues long. The DNA for the CDR3 is TGTGCCAGCAGCTTATCGCTGGACGGGGAGACCCAGTACTTC. As protein: CASSLSLDGETQYF.

V and J are TRBV12-3 or TRBV12-4 and TRBJ1-2; D ambiguous. The CDR3 extends over 15 amino acids. V was cut by 5 bases and J by 4 bases, with 17 bases left in between. The CDR3 loop reads CASSPLRSPAYGYTF. As DNA, the CDR3 is TGTGCCAGCAGTCCCCTCAGGTCTCCGGCCTATGGCTACACCTTC.

V is TRBV20-1 and J is TRBJ2-3; D unclear. The CDR3 runs 9 residues. The germline V gene has CDR1 DFQATT and CDR2 SNEGSKA (reference sequence). Trimming shortened V by 3 bases and J by 10 bases, and 5 bases separated the two germline ends. The CDR3 protein is CSASSAQYF. CDR3 sequence (DNA): TGCAGTGCTAGTTCTGCGCAGTATTTT.

This clonotype was counted between two and nine times. CDR3 bases: TGCGCCAGCAGCTTGGAAGGACTACCGCAGTTCTTC. Translation gives CASSLEGLPQFF. The rearrangement joins TRBV5-1 to TRBJ2-1, with D perhaps matching TRBD2 (6 bases). Trimming removed 0 bases at V and 12 bases at J, with 10 bases between. The CDR3 runs to 12 residues. Germline CDR1 reads SGHRS; CDR2 reads YFSETQ.

This clonotype was picked up a small number of times. CDR3 in amino acids: CASSLAGPTYGYTF. CDR3 DNA sequence: TGTGCCAGCAGCTTAGCGGGACCGACGTATGGCTACACCTTC. The gene calls are TRBV7-9 and TRBJ1-2; TRBD1 might be the D (5 bases). Trimming removed 0 bases from V and 5 bases from J, with 10 bases in between. The germline V gene encodes CDR1 SEHNR and CDR2 FQNEAQ (reference sequence). CDR3 size: 14 residues. Full variable domain (rest looked up from reference TRBV7-9 and TRBJ1-2): DTGVSQNPRHKITKRGQNVTFRCDPISEHNRLYWYRQTLGQGPEFLTYFQNEAQLEKSRLLSDRFSAERPKGSFSTLEIQRTEQGDSAMYLCASSLAGPTYGYTFGSGTRLTVV.

This chain connects TRBV25-1 to TRBJ2-3; D gene ambiguous. The CDR3 length is 13 residues. In germline, CDR1 is MGHDK, CDR2 SYGVNS. Deletions cut 9 bases from V and 5 bases from J, with 15 bases between. The CDR3 nucleotides are TGTGCCAGTGAGCGAGCGCTGGGAGATACGCAGTATTTT. This gives the protein CASERALGDTQYF.